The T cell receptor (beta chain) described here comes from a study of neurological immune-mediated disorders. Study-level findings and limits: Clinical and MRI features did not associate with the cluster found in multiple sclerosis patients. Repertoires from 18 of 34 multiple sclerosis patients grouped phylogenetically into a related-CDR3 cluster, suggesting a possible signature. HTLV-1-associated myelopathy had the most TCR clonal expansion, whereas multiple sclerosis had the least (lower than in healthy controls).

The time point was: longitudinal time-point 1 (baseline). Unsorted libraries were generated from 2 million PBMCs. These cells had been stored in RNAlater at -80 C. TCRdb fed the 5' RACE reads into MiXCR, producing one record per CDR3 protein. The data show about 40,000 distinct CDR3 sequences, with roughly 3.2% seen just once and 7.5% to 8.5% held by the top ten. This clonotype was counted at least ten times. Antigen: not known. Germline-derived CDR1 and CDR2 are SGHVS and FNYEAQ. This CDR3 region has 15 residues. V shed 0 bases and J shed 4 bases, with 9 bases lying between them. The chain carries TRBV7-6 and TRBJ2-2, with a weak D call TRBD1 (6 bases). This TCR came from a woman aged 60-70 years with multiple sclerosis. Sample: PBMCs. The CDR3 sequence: CASSLAGASTGELFF. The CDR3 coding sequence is TGTGCCAGCAGCTTAGCGGGGGCGAGCACCGGGGAGCTGTTTTTT. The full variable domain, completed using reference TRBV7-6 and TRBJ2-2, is GAGVSQSPRYKVTKRGQDVALRCDPISGHVSLYWYRQALGQGPEFLTYFNYEAQQDKSGLPNDRFSAERPEGSISTLTIQRTEQRDSAMYRCASSLAGASTGELFFGEGSRLTVL.